The present TCR beta chain was sequenced within a study of OX40 agonist ivuxolimab in advanced cancers. Study-level background: The costimulatory receptor OX40 (CD134) was targeted by ivuxolimab, a fully human IgG2 agonistic monoclonal antibody. Peripheral TCRbeta sequencing was intended to test whether TCR sequence diversity was altered and clonal T-cell expansion was caused by ivuxolimab. Three dose-escalation patients achieved partial responses, one with hepatocellular carcinoma and two with cutaneous melanoma. The paper reports the monotherapy dose-escalation portion (N of about 50 patients) of the phase I ivuxolimab trial. Intravenous ivuxolimab was administered to patients every 2 weeks at six dose levels: 0.01, 0.1, 0.3, 1.5, 3 and 10 mg/kg. Among the approximately 50 dose-escalation patients, about 19 had hepatocellular carcinoma, some 15 melanoma, 9 renal cell carcinoma and 9 head and neck cancer. Prior anti-PD-1, anti-PD-L1 or anti-CTLA-4 therapy was permitted, and about two fifths of dose-escalation patients had received checkpoint inhibitors. In the dose-escalation cohort, 82.7% of patients were male, and the mean age was approximately 60 years, with a range of 23 to 79.

Inclusive of the bounding cysteine and phenylalanine, the CDR3 is 12 residues long. Of all the DNA, just the CDR3 is kept, 36 bases in frame from base 1. Findings and caveats that apply to the study as a whole: After ivuxolimab, CD8+ T cells had more expanded clones than CD4+ T cells on average. In the 0.1-3.0 mg/kg groups, partial responders had among the lowest normalized peripheral clonal expansion, particularly in CD8+ T cells. Antigen specificity was not determined for the clonally expanded peripheral T cells. At doses from 0.1 to 3.0 mg/kg, clonal expansion was seen in both CD4+ and CD8+ blood T cells between baseline and week 6. Low levels of normalized T-cell clonal expansion were also shown by some nonresponding patients.

The trial excluded patients who had a history of autoimmune disease or were on systemic immunosuppression. Peripheral blood for TCR sequencing was collected from all dose cohorts at baseline, on cycle 4 day 1, and on cycle 7 day 1. Samples came from an open-label, multicenter, first-in-human phase I dose-escalation trial of ivuxolimab. The trial enrolled adults with locally advanced or metastatic head and neck squamous cell, hepatocellular, melanoma or renal cell carcinoma. Before TCR sequencing, CD4+ T cells and CD8+ T cells were sorted from peripheral blood as separate populations. Concerning this clone itself: The specificity of this receptor is unknown. Base qualities are missing; no much larger clone stands one base away.

Genomic DNA was isolated from the sorted cells so that the TCRbeta CDR3 region could be sequenced. The immunoSEQ Assay was used for sequencing of TCRbeta CDR3 regions. TCRdb mirrors the immuneACCESS table, restricted to in-frame sequences. Some clones are absent from its copies; in checked studies, under half trace to an unresolved V gene, and the reason for the others is unknown. The table for this sample lists approximately 60,000 clones; around 77% of them were counted only once. The ten largest account for just under 6.5% of the sample. The chain was built from TRBV21-1 and TRBJ1-1. TRBV21-1 is a pseudogene locus. The sample in question was CD4+ or CD8+ T cells sorted from blood, obtained in a trial of the OX40 agonist ivuxolimab. This TCR was recovered from an adult with an advanced solid tumor such as melanoma, head and neck, liver or kidney cancer. In nucleotides, the sequence is TGTGCCAGCAGCCAAGGGGGGGCTGAAGCTTTCTTT. It is translated as CASSQGGAEAFF.